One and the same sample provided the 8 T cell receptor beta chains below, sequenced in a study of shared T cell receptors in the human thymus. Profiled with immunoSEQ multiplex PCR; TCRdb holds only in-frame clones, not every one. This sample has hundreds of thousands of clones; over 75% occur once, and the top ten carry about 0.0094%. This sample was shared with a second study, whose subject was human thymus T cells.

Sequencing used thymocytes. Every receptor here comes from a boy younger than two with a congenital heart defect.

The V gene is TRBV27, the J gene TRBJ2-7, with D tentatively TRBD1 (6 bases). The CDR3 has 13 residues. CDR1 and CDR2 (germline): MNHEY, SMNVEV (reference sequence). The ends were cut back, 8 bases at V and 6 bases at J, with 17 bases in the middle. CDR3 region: CASGETGRIEQYF. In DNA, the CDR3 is TGTGCCAGCGGGGAGACAGGCAGAATCGAGCAGTACTTC.

The CDR3 DNA reads TGTGCCAGCAAGCCGGGGTCGGGCACTGAAGCTTTCTTT. Translating gives CASKPGSGTEAFF. This chain joins TRBV19 and TRBJ1-1; D is uncertain. The CDR3 is made up of 13 amino acids. The germline CDR1 and CDR2 sequences are LNHDA and SQIVND (reference sequence). Trimming took off 9 bases at V and 4 bases at J, with 15 bases between the two ends.

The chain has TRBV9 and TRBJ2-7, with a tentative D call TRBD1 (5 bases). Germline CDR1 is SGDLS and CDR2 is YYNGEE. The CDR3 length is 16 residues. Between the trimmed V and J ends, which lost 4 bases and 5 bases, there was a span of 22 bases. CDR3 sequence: CASSPPGDSRGNEQYF. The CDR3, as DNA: TGTGCCAGCAGCCCCCCCGGCGACAGCCGCGGAAACGAGCAGTACTTC.

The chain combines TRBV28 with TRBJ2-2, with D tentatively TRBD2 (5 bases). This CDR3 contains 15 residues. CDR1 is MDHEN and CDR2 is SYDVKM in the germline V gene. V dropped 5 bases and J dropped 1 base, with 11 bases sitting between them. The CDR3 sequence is CASSPLLGNTGELFF. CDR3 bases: TGTGCCAGCAGTCCCCTACTAGGGAACACCGGGGAGCTGTTTTTT.

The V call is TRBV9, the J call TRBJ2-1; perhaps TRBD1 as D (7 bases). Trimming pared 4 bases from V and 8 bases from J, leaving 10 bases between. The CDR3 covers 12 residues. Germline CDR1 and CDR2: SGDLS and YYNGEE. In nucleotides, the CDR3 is TGTGCCAGCAGCCTCAGGGGGGATGAGCAGTTCTTC. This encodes CASSLRGDEQFF.

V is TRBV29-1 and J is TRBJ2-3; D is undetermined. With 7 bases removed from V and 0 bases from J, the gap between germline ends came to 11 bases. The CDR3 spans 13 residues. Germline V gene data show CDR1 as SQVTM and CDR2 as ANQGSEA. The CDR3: CSETSRSTDTQYF. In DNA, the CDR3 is TGCAGCGAAACATCCCGTAGCACAGATACGCAGTATTTT.

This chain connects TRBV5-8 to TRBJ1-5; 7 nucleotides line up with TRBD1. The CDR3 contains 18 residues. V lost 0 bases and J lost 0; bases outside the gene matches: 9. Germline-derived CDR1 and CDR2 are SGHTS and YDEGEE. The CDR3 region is CASSLVGQVSYSNQPQHF. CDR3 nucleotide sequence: TGTGCCAGCAGCTTGGTCGGACAGGTCAGTTATAGCAATCAGCCCCAGCATTTT.

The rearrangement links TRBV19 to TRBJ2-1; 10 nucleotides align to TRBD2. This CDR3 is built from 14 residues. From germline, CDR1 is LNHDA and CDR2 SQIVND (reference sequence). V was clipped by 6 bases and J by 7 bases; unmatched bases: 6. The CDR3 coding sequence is TGTGCCAGTAGAAAGCGGGAGGGTAAAAATGAGCAGTTCTTC. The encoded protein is CASRKREGKNEQFF.